This record covers a single T cell receptor beta chain. CDR3 size: 14 residues. Trimming left V 5 bases short and J 2 bases short, with 13 bases between. The germline V gene encodes CDR1 PRHDT and CDR2 FYEKMQ (reference sequence). This specimen comes from a study of blood T cell repertoires in COVID-19. On the study more broadly: Acute and convalescent COVID-19 samples came from the United States, Italy and Spain.

Method: immunoSEQ multiplex PCR; TCRdb's copy keeps in-frame clones and lacks some. This repertoire shows approximately 470,000 clones, around 90% found once; its top ten account for about 0.7%. The study drew participants aged roughly 18 to 95 years from 20 to 30 US areas. Two consecutive negative NP/OP PCR tests, clearance, or resolved symptoms defined Cohort 3 recovery. The sample was PBMCs or T cells enriched from blood (not recorded which). V usage is TRBV13 and J usage is TRBJ2-7, with D maybe TRBD1 (6 bases). This TCR derives from a woman between 18 and 29 years old who had recovered from COVID-19. The CDR3 DNA reads as TGTGCCAGCAGCCTTGGGACAATGACCTACGAGCAGTACTTC. Translated: CASSLGTMTYEQYF. The full variable domain, its missing parts supplied by reference TRBV13 and TRBJ2-7, is AAGVIQSPRHLIKEKRETATLKCYPIPRHDTVYWYQQGPGQDPQFLISFYEKMQSDKGSIPDRFSAQQFSDYHSELNMSSLELGDSALYFCASSLGTMTYEQYFGPGTRLTVT.